The 27 T cell receptor beta chains in this list originate from one sample, sequenced in a study of T cell responses to AZD1222 COVID-19 vaccine. Data came from immunoSEQ multiplex PCR; TCRdb stores just in-frame clones and leaves some out. The sample carries 60,000 to 75,000 clones, 83% recorded once. This specimen consisted of peripheral blood, obtained 28 days after the second AZD1222 dose. The receptors stem from an adult who received the AZD1222 COVID-19 vaccine.

This chain joins TRBV7-9 and TRBJ1-4, with D tentatively TRBD1 (6 bases). Trimming took off 5 bases at V and 4 bases at J, with 14 bases between the two ends. The CDR3 consists of 15 residues. CDR1 SEHNR and CDR2 FQNEAQ come from the germline V gene (reference sequence). The DNA of the CDR3 is TGTGCCAGCAGCGGCAGGGGTTCCGGTAATGAAAAACTGTTTTTT. Amino acid sequence: CASSGRGSGNEKLFF.

This chain's CDR3 is CASSGRQGRETQYF. The CDR3 nucleotides are TGCGCCAGCAGTGGGCGGCAGGGGCGGGAGACCCAGTACTTC. The gene calls are TRBV5-1 and TRBJ2-5, with D possibly matching TRBD1 (6 bases). V was clipped by 5 bases and J by 5 bases, with 16 bases between them. CDR1 SGHRS and CDR2 YFSETQ come from the germline V gene. The CDR3 length is 14 residues.

The CDR3 bases are TGTGCCAGCAGGCGGGGTGGGGACAGAGATACGCAGTATTTT. Protein sequence: CASRRGGDRDTQYF. This chain joins TRBV3-1 (or the pseudogene TRBV3-2) and TRBJ2-3, with TRBD1 as a possible D gene (7 bases). Deletions cut 6 bases from V and 5 bases from J, with 15 bases between. The CDR3 consists of 14 residues. CDR1 and CDR2 from the germline V gene are LGHDT and YNNKEL (reference sequence).

The chain joins TRBV4-1 to TRBJ1-4; tentative D call: TRBD1 (5 bases). Between the trimmed V and J ends, which lost 0 bases and 1 base, there was a span of 9 bases. The V gene's germline CDR1 is MGHRA and CDR2 YSYEKL. The CDR3 spans 16 residues. CDR3 in amino acids: CASSQDLTETNEKLFF. In DNA, the CDR3 is TGCGCCAGCAGCCAAGATCTGACAGAAACTAATGAAAAACTGTTTTTT.

There are a few counts of this clone. J is TRBJ1-4 and V is TRBV3-1 (or the pseudogene TRBV3-2), with D possibly matching TRBD1 (5 bases). The germline V gene has CDR1 LGHDT and CDR2 YNNKEL (reference sequence). This CDR3 has 15 amino acids. Deletions cut 1 base from V and 5 bases from J, with 11 bases between. This CDR3 reads CASSQVPGLNEKLFF. As DNA, the CDR3 is TGTGCCAGCAGCCAAGTCCCAGGGTTGAATGAAAAACTGTTTTTT.

Note on this clone: One junction end disagrees with the germline gene, perhaps due to a read error. The rearrangement links TRBV7-9 to TRBJ2-5; D ambiguous. The CDR3 is made up of 13 amino acids. Germline lookup yields CDR1 SEHNR and CDR2 FQNEAQ (reference sequence). CDR3 residues: CASSLVEWTETHF. CDR3 sequence (DNA): TGTGCCAGCAGCTTAGTGGAGTGGACGGAGACGCACTTC.

The chain recombines TRBV7-6 with TRBJ1-1; 8 bases map to TRBD1. V gave up 5 bases and J gave up 3 bases; unmatched junction bases: 17. The CDR3 spans 18 residues. Germline CDR1 is SGHVS and CDR2 is FNYEAQ. This CDR3 is CASSPNSGQGGRDTEAFF. The CDR3 DNA reads as TGTGCCAGCAGCCCCAATAGTGGACAGGGTGGAAGAGACACTGAAGCTTTCTTT.

This chain connects TRBV11-2 to TRBJ2-1; 8 bases line up with TRBD2. This CDR3 spans 16 amino acids. Germline V gene lookup returns CDR1 SGHAT and CDR2 FQNNGV. J lost 9 bases, V lost 1 base, and 11 bases had no gene match. CDR3 region: CASSLAGGGSLGEQFF. The CDR3 DNA sequence: TGTGCCAGCAGCTTAGCTGGCGGGGGGTCCCTGGGTGAGCAGTTCTTC.

This clone was detected a few times. The chain links TRBV9 to TRBJ2-2; D tentatively reads TRBD1 or TRBD2 (6 bases each). The ends were cut back, 2 bases at V and 3 bases at J, with 11 bases in the middle. This CDR3 has 15 residues. Germline loops: CDR1 SGDLS, CDR2 YYNGEE. The CDR3 here is CASSVRGRDTGELFF. CDR3 sequence (DNA): TGTGCCAGCAGCGTCCGGGGGCGCGACACCGGGGAGCTGTTTTTT.

This clone was found a few times. The rearrangement joins TRBV2 to TRBJ2-5, with a weak D call TRBD1 (7 bases). The germline CDR1 and CDR2 sequences are SNHLY and FYNNEI. The CDR3 runs 13 residues. Trimming left V 4 bases short and J 5 bases short, with 11 bases between. The DNA for the CDR3 is TGTGCCAGCAGTGGGGACAGCGGGGAGACCCAGTACTTC. Residues: CASSGDSGETQYF.

The chain couples TRBV9 to TRBJ1-2, with D perhaps TRBD1 (6 bases). With 3 bases removed from V and 2 bases from J, the gap between germline ends came to 8 bases. CDR1 SGDLS and CDR2 YYNGEE come from the germline V gene. The CDR3 covers 13 residues. The CDR3 DNA sequence: TGTGCCAGCAGCGCCGGGACAAACTATGGCTACACCTTC. Translation gives CASSAGTNYGYTF.

The V call is TRBV5-6, the J call TRBJ1-2, with D tentatively TRBD1 (5 bases). This CDR3 has 15 amino acids. V was cut by 5 bases and J by 3 bases, with 17 bases left in between. Germline V gene sequence: CDR1 SGHDT, CDR2 YYEEEE. DNA for the CDR3: TGTGCCAGCAGTAGAGGGGTGGGGGTCGACTATGGCTACACCTTC. This translates into CASSRGVGVDYGYTF.

V and J are TRBV5-1 and TRBJ2-5; D might be TRBD2 (6 bases). The CDR3 is made up of 14 amino acids. The V end was cut by 1 base, the J end by 7 bases, with 14 bases between. In germline, CDR1 is SGHRS, CDR2 YFSETQ. CDR3: CASSLSPPGGTQYF. The DNA of the CDR3 is TGCGCCAGCAGCTTGAGTCCCCCCGGGGGGACCCAGTACTTC.

This chain joins TRBV15 and TRBJ1-5, with no clear D. The CDR3 totals 14 residues. V was trimmed by 4 bases and J by 5 bases, leaving 12 bases between them. CDR1 LNHNV and CDR2 YYDKDF come from the germline V gene (reference sequence). The chain's CDR3 is CATSILSLDQPQHF. The DNA for the CDR3 is TGTGCCACCAGCATTTTGTCGCTGGATCAGCCCCAGCATTTT. Filled out from reference TRBV15 and TRBJ1-5, the complete variable domain reads DAMVIQNPRYQVTQFGKPVTLSCSQTLNHNVMYWYQQKSSQAPKLLFHYYDKDFNNEADTPDNFQSRRPNTSFCFLDIRSPGLGDTAMYLCATSILSLDQPQHFGDGTRLSIL.

The gene calls are TRBV27 and TRBJ1-1; maybe TRBD1 (6 bases). CDR3 length: 12 amino acids. The V end lost 6 bases, the J end lost 2 bases, and 7 bases lay between the germline ends. From germline, CDR1 is MNHEY and CDR2 SMNVEV (reference sequence). The CDR3 sequence is CASRTGNTEAFF. In nucleotides, the CDR3 is TGTGCCAGCAGGACAGGTAACACTGAAGCTTTCTTT.

This clone was seen at least ten times. This chain links TRBV6-6 with TRBJ2-7; 8 bases fit TRBD1. From germline, CDR1 is MNHNY and CDR2 SVGAGI (reference sequence). The CDR3 consists of 13 residues. The V gene end was trimmed by 4 bases and the J gene end by 3 bases; junction bases not matched to a gene: 2. CDR3 in DNA: TGTGCCAGCAGTTCGACAGGGGTCTACGAGCAGTACTTC. Translating it yields CASSSTGVYEQYF.

The chain combines TRBV4-3 with TRBJ2-7; D might be TRBD1 or TRBD2, each matching 6 bases. The ends were cut back, 5 bases at V and 7 bases at J, with 18 bases in the middle. The CDR3 runs to 14 residues. CDR1 is LGHNA and CDR2 is YSLEER in the germline V gene. The CDR3 DNA sequence: TGCGCCAGCAGCGACGGACAGCCGGCGGGGGAGCAGTACTTC. It is translated as CASSDGQPAGEQYF.

The chain couples TRBV29-1 to TRBJ1-1, with D hard to call. The CDR3 spans 13 residues. CDR1 and CDR2 (germline): SQVTM, ANQGSEA. V was cut by 2 bases and J by 6 bases, with 13 bases left in between. CDR3 region: CSVELRAVPEAFF. The CDR3 DNA reads TGCAGCGTTGAACTAAGGGCCGTCCCTGAAGCTTTCTTT.

The rearrangement links TRBV7-6 to TRBJ1-4, with TRBD1 identical over 7 bases. Germline V gives CDR1 SGHVS, CDR2 FNYEAQ. The CDR3 length is 15 residues. V trimming: 5 bases; J trimming: 6 bases; junction bases outside the gene matches: 9. In DNA, the CDR3 is TGTGCCAGCAGCGCGTACGACAGGGCGGATGAAAAACTGTTTTTT. Its translation: CASSAYDRADEKLFF. Drawing the rest from reference TRBV7-6 and TRBJ1-4, the complete variable domain is GAGVSQSPRYKVTKRGQDVALRCDPISGHVSLYWYRQALGQGPEFLTYFNYEAQQDKSGLPNDRFSAERPEGSISTLTIQRTEQRDSAMYRCASSAYDRADEKLFFGSGTQLSVL.

For this clone: Germline is not matched at one junction end, which may reflect a read error. The V call is TRBV28, the J call TRBJ2-5, with 8 bases identical to TRBD1. Germline V gene lookup returns CDR1 MDHEN and CDR2 SYDVKM. The CDR3 contains 12 residues. The CDR3 reads CASSLGLTGVDF. CDR3 sequence (DNA): TGTGCCAGCAGTTTAGGGCTGACAGGGGTCGACTTC. Supplemented by reference TRBV28 and TRBJ2-5, the full variable domain reads DVKVTQSSRYLVKRTGEKVFLECVQDMDHENMFWYRQDPGLGLRLIYFSYDVKMKEKGDIPEGYSVSREKKERFSLILESASTNQTSMYLCASSLGLTGVDFGPGTRLLVL.

The chain joins TRBV29-1 to TRBJ1-2, with a weak D call TRBD1 (5 bases). The CDR3 spans 14 residues. The V end was cut by 3 bases, the J end by 4 bases, with 15 bases between. Germline CDR1 reads SQVTM; CDR2 reads ANQGSEA. The CDR3 spells CSVEGRDGAYGYTF. The CDR3 DNA reads TGCAGCGTTGAGGGCAGGGATGGTGCCTATGGCTACACCTTC.

The chain combines TRBV5-1 with TRBJ2-3; the D gene is possibly TRBD1 (6 bases). The CDR3 has 14 amino acids. Germline CDR1 SGHRS, CDR2 YFSETQ. V lost 4 bases and J 4 bases, leaving 13 bases between the germline ends. The CDR3 spells CASSQARGADTQYF. CDR3 DNA: TGCGCCAGCAGCCAAGCCAGGGGTGCAGATACGCAGTATTTT.

This chain links TRBV9 with TRBJ1-3; unclear D gene. This CDR3 spans 16 amino acids. V lost 0 bases to trimming and J lost 2 bases, with 12 bases between them. Germline loops: CDR1 SGDLS, CDR2 YYNGEE. CDR3 in DNA: TGTGCCAGCAGCGTAGAACCGGGGAGAGCTGGAAACACCATATATTTT. Its translation is CASSVEPGRAGNTIYF. The whole variable domain, filled in from reference TRBV9 and TRBJ1-3, reads DSGVTQTPKHLITATGQRVTLRCSPRSGDLSVYWYQQSLDQGLQFLIQYYNGEERAKGNILERFSAQQFPDLHSELNLSSLELGDSALYFCASSVEPGRAGNTIYFGEGSWLTVV.

V gene TRBV6-4 combines with J gene TRBJ1-5; no clear D gene. Germline lookup yields CDR1 MRHNA and CDR2 SNTAGT. V dropped 6 bases and J dropped 7 bases, with 16 bases sitting between them. The CDR3 is 14 residues long. The CDR3 region has the DNA TGTGCCAGCAGATCGACGGTGGGGAGCCAGCCCCAGCATTTT. Translated: CASRSTVGSQPQHF.

The chain joins TRBV27 to TRBJ2-7, with D possibly matching TRBD1 (6 bases). Per the germline V gene, CDR1 is MNHEY and CDR2 is SMNVEV (reference sequence). This CDR3 comprises 12 residues. The V end was cut by 5 bases, the J end by 3 bases, with 8 bases between. In DNA form, the CDR3 reads TGTGCCAGCAGTCAACAGGGCTACGAGCAGTACTTC. This codes for CASSQQGYEQYF.

The rearrangement joins TRBV7-2 to TRBJ2-5, with D hard to call. The germline CDR1 and CDR2 sequences are SGHTA and FQGNSA. CDR3 length: 11 amino acids. V lost 5 bases and J 5 bases, leaving 6 bases between the germline ends. CDR3 loop: CASSPRETQYF. In nucleotides, the CDR3 is TGTGCCAGCAGCCCCCGGGAGACCCAGTACTTC.

In DNA form, the CDR3 reads TGTGCCAGCAGTTTCTCTGGGTCGACCGGGGAGCTGTTTTTT. This codes for CASSFSGSTGELFF. The chain combines TRBV27 with TRBJ2-2; no clear D. The germline V gene has CDR1 MNHEY and CDR2 SMNVEV (reference sequence). Trimming pared 3 bases from V and 5 bases from J, leaving 10 bases between. The CDR3 runs 14 residues.